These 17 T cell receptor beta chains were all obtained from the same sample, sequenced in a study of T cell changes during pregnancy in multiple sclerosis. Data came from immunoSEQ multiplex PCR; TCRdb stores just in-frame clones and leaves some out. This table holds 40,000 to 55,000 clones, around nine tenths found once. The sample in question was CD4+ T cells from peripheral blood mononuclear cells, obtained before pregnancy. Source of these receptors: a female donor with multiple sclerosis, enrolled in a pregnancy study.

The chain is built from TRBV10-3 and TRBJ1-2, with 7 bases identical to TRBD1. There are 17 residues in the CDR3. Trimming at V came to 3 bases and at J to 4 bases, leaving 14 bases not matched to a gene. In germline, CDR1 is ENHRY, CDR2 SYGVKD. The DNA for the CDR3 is TGTGCCATCAGTGACCACAGTGGGACAGCCTTTTCCTATGGCTACACCTTC. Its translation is CAISDHSGTAFSYGYTF.

The CDR3 region is CASSAPQGNTEAFF. CDR3 coding DNA: TGTGCCAGCAGTGCGCCTCAGGGGAACACTGAAGCTTTCTTT. The J gene is TRBJ1-1, the V gene TRBV2; possibly TRBD1 for D (5 bases). With 4 bases removed from V and 1 base from J, the gap between germline ends came to 10 bases. The CDR3 contains 14 residues. CDR1 SNHLY and CDR2 FYNNEI come from the germline V gene.

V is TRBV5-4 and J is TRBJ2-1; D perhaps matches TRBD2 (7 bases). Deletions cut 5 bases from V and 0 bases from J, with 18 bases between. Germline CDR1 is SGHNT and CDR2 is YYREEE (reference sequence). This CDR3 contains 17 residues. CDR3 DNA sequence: TGTGCCAGCAGTCGGGGGGCAGGGCTGAGCTCCTACAATGAGCAGTTCTTC. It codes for CASSRGAGLSSYNEQFF.

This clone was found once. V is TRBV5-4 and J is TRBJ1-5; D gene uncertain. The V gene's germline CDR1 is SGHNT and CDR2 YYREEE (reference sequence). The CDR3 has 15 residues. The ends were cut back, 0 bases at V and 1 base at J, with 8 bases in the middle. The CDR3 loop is CASSLEPGSNQPQHF. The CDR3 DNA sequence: TGTGCCAGCAGCTTGGAACCGGGGAGCAATCAGCCCCAGCATTTT.

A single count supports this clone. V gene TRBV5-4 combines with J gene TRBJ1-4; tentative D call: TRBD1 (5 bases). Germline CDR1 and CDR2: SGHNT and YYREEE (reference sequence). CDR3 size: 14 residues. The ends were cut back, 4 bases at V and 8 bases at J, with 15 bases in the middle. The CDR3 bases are TGTGCCAGCAGCCGGGGGGGGGTGGCGGAAAAACTGTTTTTT. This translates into CASSRGGVAEKLFF.

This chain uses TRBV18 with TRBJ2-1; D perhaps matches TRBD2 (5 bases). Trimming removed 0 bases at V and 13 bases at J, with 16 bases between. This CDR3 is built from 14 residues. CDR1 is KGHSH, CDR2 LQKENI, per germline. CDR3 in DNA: TGTGCCAGCTCACCACCCGGTGGAAGCGGATTCCAGTTCTTC. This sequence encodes CASSPPGGSGFQFF.

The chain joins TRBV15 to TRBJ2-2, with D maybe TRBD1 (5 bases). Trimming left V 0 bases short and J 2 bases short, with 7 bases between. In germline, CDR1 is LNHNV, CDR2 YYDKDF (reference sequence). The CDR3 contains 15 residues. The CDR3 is CATSRERTNTGELFF. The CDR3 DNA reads TGTGCCACCAGCAGAGAGCGGACAAACACCGGGGAGCTGTTTTTT.

The CDR3 region is CASSESFGRGPDTQYF. As DNA, the CDR3 is TGCGCCAGCAGTGAGTCGTTTGGCAGAGGGCCAGATACGCAGTATTTT. This chain links TRBV10-2 with TRBJ2-3; tentatively, D is TRBD2 (5 bases). The CDR3 consists of 16 residues. The ends were cut back, 0 bases at V and 4 bases at J, with 14 bases in the middle. Germline V gene sequence: CDR1 WSHSY, CDR2 SAAADI.

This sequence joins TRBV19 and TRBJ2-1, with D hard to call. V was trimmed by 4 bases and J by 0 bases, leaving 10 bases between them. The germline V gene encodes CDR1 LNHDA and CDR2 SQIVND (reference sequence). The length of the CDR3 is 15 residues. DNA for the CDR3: TGTGCCAGTAGTACAGACCTGAGCTCCTACAATGAGCAGTTCTTC. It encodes CASSTDLSSYNEQFF.

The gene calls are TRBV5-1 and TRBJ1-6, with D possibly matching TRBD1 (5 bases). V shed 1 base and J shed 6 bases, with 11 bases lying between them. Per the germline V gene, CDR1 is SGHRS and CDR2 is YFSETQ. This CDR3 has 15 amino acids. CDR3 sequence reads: CASSLISRANSPLHF. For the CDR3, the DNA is TGCGCCAGCAGCTTGATATCCAGGGCTAATTCACCCCTCCACTTT. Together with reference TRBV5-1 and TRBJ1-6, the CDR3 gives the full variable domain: KAGVTQTPRYLIKTRGQQVTLSCSPISGHRSVSWYQQTPGQGLQFLFEYFSETQRNKGNFPGRFSGRQFSNSRSEMNVSTLELGDSALYLCASSLISRANSPLHFGNGTRLTVT.

CDR3 in DNA: TGTGCCACCAGCAGAGATAATCGGGTCGGGGAGCTGTTTTTT. Translation: CATSRDNRVGELFF. V is TRBV15 and J is TRBJ2-2; D remains unclear. Germline values: CDR1 LNHNV, CDR2 YYDKDF (reference sequence). This CDR3 is 14 amino acids long. The V gene lost 0 bases and the J gene lost 7 bases, with 9 bases spanning the gap.

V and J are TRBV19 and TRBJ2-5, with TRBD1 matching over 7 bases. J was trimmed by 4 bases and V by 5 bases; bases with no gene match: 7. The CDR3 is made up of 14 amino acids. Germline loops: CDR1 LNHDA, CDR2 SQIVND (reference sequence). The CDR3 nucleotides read TGTGCCAGTAGTCCAGGGGGTACGGGAGAGACCCAGTACTTC. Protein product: CASSPGGTGETQYF.

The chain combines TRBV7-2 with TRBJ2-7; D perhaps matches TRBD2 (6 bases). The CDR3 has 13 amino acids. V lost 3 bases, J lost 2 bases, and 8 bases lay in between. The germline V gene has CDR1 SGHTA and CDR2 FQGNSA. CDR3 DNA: TGTGCCAGCAGCTTGGGGAGGCCCTACGAGCAGTACTTC. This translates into CASSLGRPYEQYF.

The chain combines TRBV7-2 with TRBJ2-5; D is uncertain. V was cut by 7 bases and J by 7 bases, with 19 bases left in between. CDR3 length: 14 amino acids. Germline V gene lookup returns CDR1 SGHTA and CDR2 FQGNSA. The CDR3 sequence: CASTSSSALGTQYF. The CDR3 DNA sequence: TGTGCCAGCACCTCCTCAAGCGCCCTAGGGACCCAGTACTTC.

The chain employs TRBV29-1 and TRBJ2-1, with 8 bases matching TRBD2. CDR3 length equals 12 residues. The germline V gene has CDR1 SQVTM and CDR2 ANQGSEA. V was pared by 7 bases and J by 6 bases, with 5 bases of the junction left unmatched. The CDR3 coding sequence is TGCAGCGCCAGCGGGGGCCTCAATGAGCAGTTCTTC. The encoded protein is CSASGGLNEQFF.

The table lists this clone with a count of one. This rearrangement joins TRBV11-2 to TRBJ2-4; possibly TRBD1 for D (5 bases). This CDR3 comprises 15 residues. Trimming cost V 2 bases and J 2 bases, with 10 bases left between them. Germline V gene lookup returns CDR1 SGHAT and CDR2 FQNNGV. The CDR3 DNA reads TGTGCCAGCAGCTTAAGGCTGGGGCCCAAAAACATTCAGTACTTC. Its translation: CASSLRLGPKNIQYF.

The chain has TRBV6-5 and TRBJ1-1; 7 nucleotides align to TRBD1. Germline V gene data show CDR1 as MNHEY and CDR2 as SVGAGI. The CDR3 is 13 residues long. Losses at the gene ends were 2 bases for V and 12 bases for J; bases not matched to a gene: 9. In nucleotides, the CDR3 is TGTGCCAGCAGTTACGGGACAGCGGTGGTAACTTTCTTT. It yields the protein CASSYGTAVVTFF.